This T cell receptor (beta chain) was sequenced during a study of PD-1 blockade in classical Hodgkin lymphoma. Across the whole study: With a 2-week interval, patients received intravenous nivolumab at 3 mg/kg. Study conclusions and caveats: Relative to healthy donors, newly diagnosed patients reportedly had lower baseline TCR diversity, which was reported as lower still in relapsed/refractory patients.

There are a few counts of this clone. The antigen remains unidentified. The table came from immunoSEQ multiplex PCR; TCRdb's copy has only in-frame clones and leaves some out. Among around 40,000 clones listed, around 80% were seen once. Germline CDR1 is KGHSH and CDR2 is LQKENI. The CDR3 totals 13 residues. Trimming stripped 1 base from V and 5 bases from J, with 8 bases between. Brentuximab vedotin exposure varied, and every patient relapsed after autologous stem cell transplantation. This specimen was peripheral blood mononuclear cells (PBMCs), taken at baseline. The TCR was taken from a human donor with classical Hodgkin lymphoma. The chain uses TRBV18 and TRBJ2-5; tentative D call: TRBD2 (6 bases). The CDR3 protein is CASSPLGGETQYF. The CDR3 DNA sequence: TGTGCCAGCTCACCACTAGGAGGGGAGACCCAGTACTTC.